Sequencing of this TCR beta chain was carried out in a study of cytomegalovirus exposure and HLA in healthy donors. Study-level points and caveats: Accurate HLA-A and HLA-B prediction from TCR beta sequences was reported for most subjects. When a later analysis was performed, an Asian-associated ancestry cluster reportedly had fewer N-insertions than the approximately 700-donor mean.

The PCR used 60 Vbeta and 13 Jbeta primers. Libraries were prepared by immunoSEQ multiplex PCR; TCRdb keeps only in-frame clonotypes and omits some of them. The sample includes roughly 150,000 clones, about two thirds of them seen just once. V lost 10 bases and J 2 bases, leaving 9 bases between the germline ends. The CDR3 loop spans 12 amino acids. CDR1 SNHLY and CDR2 FYNNEI come from the germline V gene. This clone was detected only a few times. The target antigen is unknown. The genes are TRBV2 and TRBJ1-5; D unresolved. Sequenced material: PBMCs. The sequence was obtained from a woman younger than 30 in good health and CMV-seronegative. The CDR3 region is CATGRGNQPQHF. Here the CDR3 DNA reads TGTGCCACCGGGCGGGGCAATCAGCCCCAGCATTTT.